The rows below give T cell receptor beta chains drawn from one sample of a study of technical replicates of blood from four donors. Sequencing was performed with immunoSEQ multiplex PCR; in TCRdb, only in-frame clones are kept and a portion is missing. The sample comprises roughly 100,000 clones, roughly 96% of which are singletons, and about 0.35% rests with the top ten. Sequenced: T cells isolated from PBMCs. These receptors all come from a human donor in good health. Both conserved end residues are part of each CDR3. Each record gives: D gene, clone size, J gene, V gene, CDR3 protein, CDR3 DNA. A D gene is named only where the DNA matches it firmly. A clone size is listed for some rows: how often the clone was seen (once, few, many), or a class if it is expanded.

>-|-|TRBJ2-1|TRBV7-6
CASSSDTEQFF
TGTGCCAGCAGCTCGGACACCGAGCAGTTCTTC
>TRBD1|-|TRBJ2-5|TRBV11-2
CASSTPGGGTQYF
TGTGCCAGCAGCACGCCAGGGGGTGGGACCCAGTACTTC
>TRBD1|-|TRBJ2-3|TRBV9
CASTSGGVGTDTQYF
TGTGCCAGCACTTCAGGGGGTGTGGGCACAGATACGCAGTATTTT
>TRBD2|-|TRBJ2-3|TRBV5-1
CASSPSGRILDTQYF
TGCGCCAGCAGCCCCAGCGGGAGGATTTTAGATACGCAGTATTTT
>TRBD1|-|TRBJ1-1|TRBV28
CASRTRTTGITEAFF
TGTGCCAGCAGAACCCGGACGACAGGGATCACTGAAGCTTTCTTT
>TRBD2|-|TRBJ2-7|TRBV7-2
CASSSPSEREGPLGEQYF
TGTGCCAGCAGCTCCCCTTCGGAGCGGGAGGGCCCTTTGGGCGAGCAGTACTTC
>TRBD1|-|TRBJ1-5|TRBV19
CASSPEQGYQPQHF
TGTGCCAGTAGCCCGGAACAGGGGTACCAGCCCCAGCATTTT
>TRBD1|-|TRBJ1-1|TRBV28
CASSLTGQGYFGAFF
TGTGCCAGCAGTTTAACTGGACAGGGGTATTTTGGAGCTTTCTTT
>-|-|TRBJ1-1|TRBV18
CASSPPNRGNTEAFF
TGTGCCAGCTCACCACCCAACCGAGGGAACACTGAAGCTTTCTTT
>-|-|TRBJ2-7|TRBV6-1
CASSVPTEAYEQYF
TGTGCCAGCAGTGTTCCGACAGAAGCCTACGAGCAGTACTTC
>-|-|TRBJ2-5|TRBV5-6
CASNSPLHQETQYF
TGTGCCAGCAACTCTCCCCTCCACCAAGAGACCCAGTACTTC
>TRBD2|-|TRBJ2-1|TRBV30
CAWRGLALGEQFF
TGTGCCTGGAGGGGACTAGCGTTGGGAGAGCAGTTCTTC
>TRBD1|-|TRBJ2-7|TRBV30
CAWAGTGSYEQYF
TGTGCCTGGGCGGGGACAGGGTCCTACGAGCAGTACTTC
>-|-|TRBJ2-7|TRBV21-1
CASSKGRYF
TGTGCCAGCAGCAAAGGTAGGTACTTC
>-|-|TRBJ2-7|TRBV6-1
CASSEAGVLYEQYF
TGTGCCAGCAGTGAAGCGGGAGTCTTGTACGAGCAGTACTTC
>-|-|TRBJ1-5|TRBV6-1
CASRELAAVYSNQPQHF
TGTGCCAGCAGGGAACTAGCGGCAGTCTATAGCAATCAGCCCCAGCATTTT
>-|once|TRBJ1-1|TRBV5-4
CASSLEADMNTEAFF
TGTGCCAGCAGCTTGGAGGCCGACATGAACACTGAAGCTTTCTTT
>TRBD2|-|TRBJ2-1|TRBV5-1
CASSPVRTSGISTGSYNEQFF
TGCGCCAGCAGCCCAGTCCGGACTAGCGGGATTTCCACAGGCTCCTACAATGAGCAGTTCTTC
>-|-|TRBJ2-5|TRBV18
CASSPPSGRGQETQYF
TGTGCCAGCTCACCTCCCAGTGGGAGGGGGCAAGAGACCCAGTACTTC
>-|-|TRBJ1-1|TRBV10-3
CAISGGLGYTEAFF
TGTGCCATCAGTGGGGGGCTTGGGTACACTGAAGCTTTCTTT
>-|-|TRBJ2-5|TRBV7-3
CASSLTGSMETQYF
TGTGCCAGCAGCTTAACAGGTAGCATGGAGACCCAGTACTTC
>-|-|TRBJ2-7|TRBV6-6
CASSPAASSYEQYF
TGTGCCAGCAGTCCAGCGGCTAGCTCCTACGAGCAGTACTTC